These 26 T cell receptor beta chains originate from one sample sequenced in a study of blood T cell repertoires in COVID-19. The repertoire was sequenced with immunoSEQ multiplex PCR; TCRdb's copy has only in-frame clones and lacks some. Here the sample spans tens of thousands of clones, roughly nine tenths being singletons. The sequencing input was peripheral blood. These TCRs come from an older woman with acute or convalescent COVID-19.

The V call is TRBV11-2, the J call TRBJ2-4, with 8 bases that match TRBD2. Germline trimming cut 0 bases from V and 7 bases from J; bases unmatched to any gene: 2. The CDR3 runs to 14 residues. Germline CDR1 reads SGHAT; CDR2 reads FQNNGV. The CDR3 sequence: CASSLDGGGNIQYF. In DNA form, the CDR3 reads TGTGCCAGCAGCTTAGATGGCGGGGGGAACATTCAGTACTTC. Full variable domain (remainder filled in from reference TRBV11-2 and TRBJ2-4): EAGVAQSPRYKIIEKRQSVAFWCNPISGHATLYWYQQILGQGPKLLIQFQNNGVVDDSQLPKDRFSAERLKGVDSTLKIQPAKLEDSAVYLCASSLDGGGNIQYFGAGTRLSVL.

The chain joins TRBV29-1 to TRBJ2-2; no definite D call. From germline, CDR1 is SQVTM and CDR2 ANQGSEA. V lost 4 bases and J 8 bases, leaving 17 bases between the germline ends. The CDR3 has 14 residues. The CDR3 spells CSVGQTPATGELFF. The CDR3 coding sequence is TGCAGCGTTGGGCAGACTCCTGCCACGGGGGAGCTGTTTTTT.

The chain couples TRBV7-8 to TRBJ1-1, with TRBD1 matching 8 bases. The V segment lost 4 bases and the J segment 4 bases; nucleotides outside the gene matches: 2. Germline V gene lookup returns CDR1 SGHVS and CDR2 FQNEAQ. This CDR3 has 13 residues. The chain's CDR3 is CASSSTGATEAFF. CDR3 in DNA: TGTGCCAGCAGCTCGACAGGGGCCACTGAAGCTTTCTTT.

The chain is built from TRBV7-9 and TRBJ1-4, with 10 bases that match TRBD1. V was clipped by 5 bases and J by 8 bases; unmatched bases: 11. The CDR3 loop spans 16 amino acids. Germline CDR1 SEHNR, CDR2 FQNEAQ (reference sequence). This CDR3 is CASSPIPGQGTEKLFF. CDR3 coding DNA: TGTGCCAGCAGCCCGATACCGGGACAGGGGACGGAAAAACTGTTTTTT.

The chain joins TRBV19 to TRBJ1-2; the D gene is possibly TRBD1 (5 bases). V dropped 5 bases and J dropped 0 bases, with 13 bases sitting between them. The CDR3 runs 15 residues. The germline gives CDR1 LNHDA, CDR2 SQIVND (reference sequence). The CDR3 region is CASSPRQSANYGYTF. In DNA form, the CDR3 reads TGTGCCAGTAGTCCCCGACAGTCTGCTAACTATGGCTACACCTTC.

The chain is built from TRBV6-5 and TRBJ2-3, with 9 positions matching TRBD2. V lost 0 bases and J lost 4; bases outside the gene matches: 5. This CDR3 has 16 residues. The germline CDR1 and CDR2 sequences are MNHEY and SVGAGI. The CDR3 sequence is CASSYSTSGNSDTQYF. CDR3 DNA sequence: TGTGCCAGCAGTTACTCGACTAGCGGAAACTCAGATACGCAGTATTTT.

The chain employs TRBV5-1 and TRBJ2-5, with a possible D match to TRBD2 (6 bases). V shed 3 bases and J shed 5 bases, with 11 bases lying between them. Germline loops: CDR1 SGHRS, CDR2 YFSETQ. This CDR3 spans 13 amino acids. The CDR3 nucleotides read TGCGCCAGCAGCTCCCAGGAGGGGGAGACCCAGTACTTC. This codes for CASSSQEGETQYF.

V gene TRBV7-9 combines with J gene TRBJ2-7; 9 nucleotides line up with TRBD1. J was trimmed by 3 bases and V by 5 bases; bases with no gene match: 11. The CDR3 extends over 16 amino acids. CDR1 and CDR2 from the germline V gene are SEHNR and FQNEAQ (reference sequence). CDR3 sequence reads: CASSGPPGQGFYEQYF. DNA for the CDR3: TGTGCCAGCAGCGGACCTCCGGGACAGGGTTTCTACGAGCAGTACTTC.

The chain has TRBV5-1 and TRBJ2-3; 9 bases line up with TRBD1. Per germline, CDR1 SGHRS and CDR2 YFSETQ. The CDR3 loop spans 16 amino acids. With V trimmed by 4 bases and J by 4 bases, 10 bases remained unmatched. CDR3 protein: CASSGGQGSVADTQYF. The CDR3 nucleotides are TGCGCCAGCAGCGGGGGACAGGGCTCAGTCGCAGATACGCAGTATTTT.

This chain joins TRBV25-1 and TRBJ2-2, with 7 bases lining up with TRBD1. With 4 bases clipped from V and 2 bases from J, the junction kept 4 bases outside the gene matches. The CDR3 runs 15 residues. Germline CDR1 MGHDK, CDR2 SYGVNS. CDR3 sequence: CASSVTGANTGELFF. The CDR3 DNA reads TGTGCCAGCAGTGTTACAGGGGCAAACACCGGGGAGCTGTTTTTT.

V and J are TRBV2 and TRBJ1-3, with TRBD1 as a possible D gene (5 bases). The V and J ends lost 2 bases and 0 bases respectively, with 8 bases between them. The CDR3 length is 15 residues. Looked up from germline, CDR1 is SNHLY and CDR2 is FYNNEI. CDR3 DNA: TGTGCCAGCAGTGAAACAGGTATCTCTGGAAACACCATATATTTT. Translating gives CASSETGISGNTIYF.

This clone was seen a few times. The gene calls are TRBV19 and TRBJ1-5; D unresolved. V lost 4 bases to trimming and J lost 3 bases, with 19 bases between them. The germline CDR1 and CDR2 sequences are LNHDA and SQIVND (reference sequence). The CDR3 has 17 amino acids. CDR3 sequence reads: CASSTSNPSLNNQPQHF. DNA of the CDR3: TGTGCCAGTAGTACCTCTAATCCCTCTCTAAACAATCAGCCCCAGCATTTT.

CDR3 region: CASSLEPGTEAFF. The CDR3 DNA is TGTGCCAGTAGTCTGGAACCCGGGACTGAAGCTTTCTTT. The chain couples TRBV19 to TRBJ1-1; D unresolved. The CDR3 runs to 13 residues. From germline, CDR1 is LNHDA and CDR2 SQIVND (reference sequence). Trimming took off 5 bases at V and 5 bases at J, with 12 bases between the two ends.

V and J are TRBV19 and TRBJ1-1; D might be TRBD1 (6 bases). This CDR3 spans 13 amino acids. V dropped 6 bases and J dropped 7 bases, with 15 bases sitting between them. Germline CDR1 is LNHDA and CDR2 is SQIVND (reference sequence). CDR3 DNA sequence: TGTGCCAGTAGACAACAGGGCCAGTTTGAAGCTTTCTTT. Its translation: CASRQQGQFEAFF.

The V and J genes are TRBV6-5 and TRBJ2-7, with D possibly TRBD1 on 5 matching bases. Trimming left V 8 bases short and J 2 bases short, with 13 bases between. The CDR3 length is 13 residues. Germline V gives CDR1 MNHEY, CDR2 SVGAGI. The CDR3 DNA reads TGTGCCAGCGGCTCGTGGGGCCCCTACGAGCAGTACGTC. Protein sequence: CASGSWGPYEQYV.

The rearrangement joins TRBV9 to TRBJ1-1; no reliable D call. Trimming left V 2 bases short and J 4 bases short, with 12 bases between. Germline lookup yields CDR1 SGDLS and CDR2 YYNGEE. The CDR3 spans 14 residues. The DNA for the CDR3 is TGTGCCAGCAGCGTCGGTCAGGAGGGCACTGAAGCTTTCTTT. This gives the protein CASSVGQEGTEAFF.

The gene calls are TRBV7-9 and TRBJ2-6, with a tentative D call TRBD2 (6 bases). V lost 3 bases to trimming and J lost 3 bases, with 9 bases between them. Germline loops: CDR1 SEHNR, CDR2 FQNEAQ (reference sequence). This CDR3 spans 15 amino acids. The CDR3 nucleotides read TGTGCCAGCAGCTTCGGGGGTGGTGGGGCCAACGTCCTGACTTTC. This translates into CASSFGGGGANVLTF.

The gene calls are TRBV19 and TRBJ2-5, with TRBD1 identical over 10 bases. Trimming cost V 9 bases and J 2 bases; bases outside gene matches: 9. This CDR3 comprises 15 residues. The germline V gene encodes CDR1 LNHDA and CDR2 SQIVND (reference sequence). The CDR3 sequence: CASSATGGRQETQYF. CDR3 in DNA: TGTGCCAGCAGCGCGACAGGGGGCCGGCAAGAGACCCAGTACTTC.

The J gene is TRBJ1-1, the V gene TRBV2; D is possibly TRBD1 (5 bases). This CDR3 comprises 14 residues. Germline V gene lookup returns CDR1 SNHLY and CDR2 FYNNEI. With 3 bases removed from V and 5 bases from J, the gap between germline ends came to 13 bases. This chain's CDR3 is CASSDNRPRTEAFF. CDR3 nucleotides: TGTGCCAGCAGTGATAACAGGCCTAGGACTGAAGCTTTCTTT.

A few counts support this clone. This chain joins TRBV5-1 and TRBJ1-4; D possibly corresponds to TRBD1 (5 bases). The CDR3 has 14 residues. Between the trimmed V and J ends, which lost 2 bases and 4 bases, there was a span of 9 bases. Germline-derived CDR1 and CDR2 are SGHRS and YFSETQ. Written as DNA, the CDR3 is TGCGCCAGCAGCTTACAGGTTTTTAATGAAAAACTGTTTTTT. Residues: CASSLQVFNEKLFF.

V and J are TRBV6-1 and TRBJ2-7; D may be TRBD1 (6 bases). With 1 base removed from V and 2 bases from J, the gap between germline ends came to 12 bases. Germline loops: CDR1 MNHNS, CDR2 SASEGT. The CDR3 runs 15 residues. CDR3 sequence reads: CASSEETGEAYEQYF. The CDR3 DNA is TGTGCCAGCAGTGAAGAGACAGGAGAAGCCTACGAGCAGTACTTC.

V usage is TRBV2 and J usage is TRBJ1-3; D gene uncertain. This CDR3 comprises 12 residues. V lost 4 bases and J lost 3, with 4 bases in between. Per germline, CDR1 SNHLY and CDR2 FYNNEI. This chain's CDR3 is CASSVIGNTIYF. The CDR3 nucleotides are TGTGCCAGCAGTGTTATTGGAAACACCATATATTTT.

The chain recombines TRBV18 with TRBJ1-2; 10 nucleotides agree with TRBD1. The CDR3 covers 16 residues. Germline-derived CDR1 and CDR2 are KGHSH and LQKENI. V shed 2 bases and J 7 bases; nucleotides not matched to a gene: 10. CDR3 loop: CASSPYLGTGESGYTF. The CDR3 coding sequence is TGTGCCAGCTCACCATATCTCGGGACAGGGGAATCTGGCTACACCTTC.

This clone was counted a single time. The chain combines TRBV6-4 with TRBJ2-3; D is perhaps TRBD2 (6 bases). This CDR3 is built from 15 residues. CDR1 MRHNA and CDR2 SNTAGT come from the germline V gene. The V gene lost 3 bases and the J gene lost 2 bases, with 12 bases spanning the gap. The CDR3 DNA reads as TGTGCCAGCAGTGAGGGTGGCGGGGACACAGATACGCAGTATTTT. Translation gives CASSEGGGDTDTQYF.

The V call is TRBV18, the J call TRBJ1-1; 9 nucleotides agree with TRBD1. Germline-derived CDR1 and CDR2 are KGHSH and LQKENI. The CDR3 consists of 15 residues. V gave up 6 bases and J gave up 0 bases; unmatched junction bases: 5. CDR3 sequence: CASSTGTGLNTEAFF. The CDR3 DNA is TGTGCCAGCTCTACCGGGACAGGGTTGAACACTGAAGCTTTCTTT.

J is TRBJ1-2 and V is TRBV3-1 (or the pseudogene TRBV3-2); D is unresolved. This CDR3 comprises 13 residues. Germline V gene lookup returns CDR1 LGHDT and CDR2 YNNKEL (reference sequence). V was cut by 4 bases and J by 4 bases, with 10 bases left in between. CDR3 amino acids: CASSLTAGYGYTF. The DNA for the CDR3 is TGTGCCAGCAGCCTAACCGCCGGCTATGGCTACACCTTC.